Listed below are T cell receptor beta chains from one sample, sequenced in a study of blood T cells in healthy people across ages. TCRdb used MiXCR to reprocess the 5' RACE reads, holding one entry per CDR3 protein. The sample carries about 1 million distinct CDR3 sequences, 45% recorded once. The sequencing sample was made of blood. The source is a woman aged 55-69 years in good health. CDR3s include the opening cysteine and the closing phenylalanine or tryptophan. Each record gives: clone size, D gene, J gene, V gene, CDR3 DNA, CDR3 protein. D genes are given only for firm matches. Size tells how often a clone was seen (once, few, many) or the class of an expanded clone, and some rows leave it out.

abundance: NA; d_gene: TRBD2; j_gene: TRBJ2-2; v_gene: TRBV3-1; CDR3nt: TGTGCCAGCAGCCAAGGAGCGGGAGGGGTCGGGGAGCTGTTTTTT; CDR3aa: CASSQGAGGVGELFF
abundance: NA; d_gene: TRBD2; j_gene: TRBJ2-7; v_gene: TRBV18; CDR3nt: TGTGCCAGCTCACTAAGACTAGCGGGAGAAGATGAGCAGTACTTC; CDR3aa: CASSLRLAGEDEQYF
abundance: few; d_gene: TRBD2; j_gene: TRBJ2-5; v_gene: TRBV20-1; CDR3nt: TGCAGTGCTATGCCTAGCGGGAGGGAGACCCAGTACTTC; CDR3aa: CSAMPSGRETQYF
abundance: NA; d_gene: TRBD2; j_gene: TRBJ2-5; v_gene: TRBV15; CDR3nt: TGTGCCACCAGTACGACTAGCGGGATGGGGAGGACCCAGTACTTC; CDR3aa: CATSTTSGMGRTQYF
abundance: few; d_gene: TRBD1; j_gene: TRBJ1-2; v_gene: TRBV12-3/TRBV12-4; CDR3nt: TGTGCCAGCAGAAGGGACAGGGGAGTTGTTGGCTACACCTTC; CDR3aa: CASRRDRGVVGYTF
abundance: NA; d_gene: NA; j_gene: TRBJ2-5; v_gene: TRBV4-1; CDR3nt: TGCGCCAGCAGCCAAGCCGTCCAAGAGATCCAGTACTTC; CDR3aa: CASSQAVQEIQYF
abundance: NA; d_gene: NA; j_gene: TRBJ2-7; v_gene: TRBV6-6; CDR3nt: TGTGCCAGCAGTTACCCCGAGAAACAGTACTTC; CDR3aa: CASSYPEKQYF
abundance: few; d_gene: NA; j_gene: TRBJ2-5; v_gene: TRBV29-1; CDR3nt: TGCAGCGTTGAACGGGTCCCGATGGGGTTAGGAGAGACCCAGTACTTC; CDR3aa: CSVERVPMGLGETQYF
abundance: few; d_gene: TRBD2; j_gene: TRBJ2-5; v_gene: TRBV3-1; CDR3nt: TGTGCCAGCAGCCAAGATTTGGCTAGCGGGAGGAAGACCCAGTACTTC; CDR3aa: CASSQDLASGRKTQYF
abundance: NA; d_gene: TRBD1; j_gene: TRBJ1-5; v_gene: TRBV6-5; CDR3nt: TGTGCCAGCAGCCAGGGACAGAGTAGCAATCAGCCCCAGCATTTT; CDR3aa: CASSQGQSSNQPQHF
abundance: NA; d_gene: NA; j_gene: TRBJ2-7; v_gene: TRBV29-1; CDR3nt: TGCAGCGTTGAGAGTCACTACAGTGACAGTCCCTACGAGCAGTACTTC; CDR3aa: CSVESHYSDSPYEQYF
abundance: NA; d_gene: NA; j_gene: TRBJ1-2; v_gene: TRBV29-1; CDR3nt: TGCGGCGTTGGGGAGACAAATAACTATGGCTACACCTTC; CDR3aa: CGVGETNNYGYTF
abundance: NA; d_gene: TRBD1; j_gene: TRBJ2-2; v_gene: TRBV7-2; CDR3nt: TGTGCCAGCAGACACAGCCGCATTCCGGGACAGGGGGACACCGGTGAGCTGTTTTTT; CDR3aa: CASRHSRIPGQGDTGELFF
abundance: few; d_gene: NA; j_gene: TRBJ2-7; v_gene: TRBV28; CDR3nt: TGTGCCAGCAGTTTGCAGGGGACCACCTACGAGCAGTACTTC; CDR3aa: CASSLQGTTYEQYF
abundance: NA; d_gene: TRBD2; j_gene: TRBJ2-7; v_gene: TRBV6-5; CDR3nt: TGTGCCAGCAGGTCTACCGGGACTAGCATCGAGCAGTACTTC; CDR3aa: CASRSTGTSIEQYF
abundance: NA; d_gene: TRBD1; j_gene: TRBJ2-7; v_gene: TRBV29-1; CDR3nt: TGCAGCGTTGAAACCGGACAGGCGAGCTCCTACGAGCAGTACTTC; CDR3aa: CSVETGQASSYEQYF
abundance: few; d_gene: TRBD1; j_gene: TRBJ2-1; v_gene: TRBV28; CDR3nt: TGTGCCAGCAGTTTAACAGGGGGCTTTGCCCCCCATGAGCAGTTCTTC; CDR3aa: CASSLTGGFAPHEQFF
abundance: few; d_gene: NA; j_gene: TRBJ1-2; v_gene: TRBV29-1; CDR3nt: TGCAGCGTTGATGGTGGGGGGATTGACGGCTACACCTTC; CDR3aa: CSVDGGGIDGYTF
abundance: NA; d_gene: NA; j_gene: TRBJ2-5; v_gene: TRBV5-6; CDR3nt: TGTGCCAGCAGCTTGGTGGGGCTACGGGCATCGAATGAGCAGTACTTC; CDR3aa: CASSLVGLRASNEQYF
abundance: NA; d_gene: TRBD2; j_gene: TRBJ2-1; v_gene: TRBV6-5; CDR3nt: TGTGCCAGCAGTACTAGCGGGGACTATAATGAGCAGTTCTTC; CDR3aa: CASSTSGDYNEQFF
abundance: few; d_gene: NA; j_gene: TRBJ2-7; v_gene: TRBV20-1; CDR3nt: TGCAGTGCTAGCCAAACCGGGCTGGGCTACGAGCAGTACTTC; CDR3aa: CSASQTGLGYEQYF
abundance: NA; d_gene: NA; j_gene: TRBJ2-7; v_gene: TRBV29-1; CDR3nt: TGCAGCGTGGCGGCGGCAGGACCCCGGTCGGGGCAGTACTTC; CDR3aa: CSVAAAGPRSGQYF
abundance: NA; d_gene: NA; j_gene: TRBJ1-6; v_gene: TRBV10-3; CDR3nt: TGTGCCATCAGTGAGTCTACACGAATCTATAATTCACCCCTCCACTTT; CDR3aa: CAISESTRIYNSPLHF
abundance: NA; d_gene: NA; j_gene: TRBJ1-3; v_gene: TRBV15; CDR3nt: TGTGCCACCAGCGAGGGAATCGGAAACACCATATATTTT; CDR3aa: CATSEGIGNTIYF
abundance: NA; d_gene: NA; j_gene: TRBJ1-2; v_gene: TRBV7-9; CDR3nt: TGTGCCAGCAGCTTTCCACACCCTAACTATGGCTACACCTTC; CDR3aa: CASSFPHPNYGYTF
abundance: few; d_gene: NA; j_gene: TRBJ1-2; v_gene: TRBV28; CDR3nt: TGTGCCAGCCTCACCCAGGGCCGGGGCTACACCTTC; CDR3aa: CASLTQGRGYTF
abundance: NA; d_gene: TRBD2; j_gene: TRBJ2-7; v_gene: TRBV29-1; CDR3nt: TGCAGCGTTGAATCACTAGCGGGAGTCTGGTACTTC; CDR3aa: CSVESLAGVWYF
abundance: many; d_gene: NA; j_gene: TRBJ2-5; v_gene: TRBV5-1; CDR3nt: TGCGCCAGCAGCTTGGGGGAACAAGAGACCCAGTACTTC; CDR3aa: CASSLGEQETQYF
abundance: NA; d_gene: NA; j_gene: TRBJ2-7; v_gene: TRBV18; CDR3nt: TGTGCCAGCTCACCAGGGGGGGCTAGCGGCTCCTACGAGCAGTACTTC; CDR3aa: CASSPGGASGSYEQYF
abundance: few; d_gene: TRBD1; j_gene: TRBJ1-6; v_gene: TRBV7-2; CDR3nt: TGTGCCAGCAGCTCGACTGGGACAGGGGGCGCGTGGTCACCCCTCCACTTT; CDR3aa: CASSSTGTGGAWSPLHF
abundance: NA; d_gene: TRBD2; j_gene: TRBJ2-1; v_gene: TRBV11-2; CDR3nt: TGTGCCAGCAGCCCCAGTGGAGTAGCGGGAGGTCCCTACAATGAGCAGTTCTTC; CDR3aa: CASSPSGVAGGPYNEQFF
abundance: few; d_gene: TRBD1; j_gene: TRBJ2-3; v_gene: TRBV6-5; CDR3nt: TGTGCCAGCAGTACCGACCGGGACAGGGGAAGGGGTACGCAGTATTTT; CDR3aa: CASSTDRDRGRGTQYF
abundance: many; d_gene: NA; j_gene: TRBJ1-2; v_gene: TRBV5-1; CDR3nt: TGCGCCAGCAGCTATAGGACAGATGGCTACACCTTC; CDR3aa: CASSYRTDGYTF
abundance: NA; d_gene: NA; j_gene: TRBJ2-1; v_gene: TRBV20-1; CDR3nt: TGCAGTGCTCCAGGAGAGTGGGACAATGAGCAGTTCTTC; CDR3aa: CSAPGEWDNEQFF
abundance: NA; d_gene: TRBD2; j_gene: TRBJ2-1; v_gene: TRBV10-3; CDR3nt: TGTGCCATCAGTGACTCAGCGGGAGAATACAATGAGCAGTTCTTC; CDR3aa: CAISDSAGEYNEQFF
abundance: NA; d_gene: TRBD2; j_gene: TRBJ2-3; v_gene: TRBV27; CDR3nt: TGTGCCAGCAGTTTACTCGGGAGGACTAGCACAGATACGCAGTATTTT; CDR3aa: CASSLLGRTSTDTQYF
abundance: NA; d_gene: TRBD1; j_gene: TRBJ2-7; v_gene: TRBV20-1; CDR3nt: TGCAGTGCTAGAGCAGCCGACAGGGGTATCTCCTACGAGCAGTACTTC; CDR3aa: CSARAADRGISYEQYF
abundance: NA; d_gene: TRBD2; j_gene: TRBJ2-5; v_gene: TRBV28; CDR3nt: TGTGCCAGCAGTTCTCTTAGCGGGAGGTACCAAGAGACCCAGTACTTC; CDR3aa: CASSSLSGRYQETQYF
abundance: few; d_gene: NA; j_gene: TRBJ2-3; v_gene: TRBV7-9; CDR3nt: TGTGCCAGCAGCTCCCTCAGGGGATACACAGATACGCAGTATTTT; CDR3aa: CASSSLRGYTDTQYF
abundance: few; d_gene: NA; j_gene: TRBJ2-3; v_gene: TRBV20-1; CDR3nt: TGCAGTGCCCGGACAGCTCAAAGGCCAGATACGCAGTATTTT; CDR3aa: CSARTAQRPDTQYF
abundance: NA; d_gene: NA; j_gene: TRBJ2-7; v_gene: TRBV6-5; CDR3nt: TGTGCCAGCAGTTACCAGGACTACCCCTACGAGCAGTACTTC; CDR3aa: CASSYQDYPYEQYF
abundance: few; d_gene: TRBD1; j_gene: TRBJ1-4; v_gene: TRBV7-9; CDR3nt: TGTGCCAGCAGCTTAACGACAGGGGGACAAGAAAAACTGTTTTTT; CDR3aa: CASSLTTGGQEKLFF
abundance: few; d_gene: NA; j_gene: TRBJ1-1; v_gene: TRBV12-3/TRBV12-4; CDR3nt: TGTGCCACCTCGTACGCTGAAGCTTTCTTT; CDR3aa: CATSYAEAFF
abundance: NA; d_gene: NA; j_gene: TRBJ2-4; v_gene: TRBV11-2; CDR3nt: TGTGCCAGCAGCTTAGCGCCCACAGGAGCCAAAAACATTCAGTACTTC; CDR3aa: CASSLAPTGAKNIQYF
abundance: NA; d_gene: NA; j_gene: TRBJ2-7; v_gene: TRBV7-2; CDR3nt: TGTGCCAGCAGAGTCAGGGACACCTACAATGAGCAGTACTTC; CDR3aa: CASRVRDTYNEQYF
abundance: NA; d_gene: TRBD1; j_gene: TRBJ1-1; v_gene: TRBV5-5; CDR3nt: TGTGCCAGCAGCTTGGTCCCCTTAGGGCAGGGGGCCGACGCTGAAGCTTTCTTT; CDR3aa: CASSLVPLGQGADAEAFF